This record looks at one T cell receptor (beta chain) sequence and its context. RNA was extracted with the RNeasy kit, and a quantity of 0.5 to 1 ug was reverse transcribed using random hexamers. MiXCR, applied by TCRdb to the immunoSEQ multiplex PCR reads, yields one record per CDR3 protein. The repertoire holds about 130,000 distinct CDR3 sequences, with around 94% as singletons. The sample comes from a study of CD8 T cells in Susac syndrome. Sequences were obtained from CD4+ T cells from PBMCs. The clonotype comes from a human donor with multiple sclerosis.

The CDR3 DNA reads as TGCAGCGTGGGACAGGAGAACACTGAAGCTTTCTTT. It encodes CSVGQENTEAFF. The chain couples TRBV29-1 to TRBJ1-1; 8 nucleotides line up with TRBD1. The V and J ends lost 6 bases and 1 base, in that order; junction bases with no gene match: 1. The CDR3 loop spans 12 amino acids. Germline V CDR1 and CDR2: SQVTM, ANQGSEA.